This entry lists 21 T cell receptor beta chains sequenced from one sample in a study of blood T cell repertoires in COVID-19. The protocol was immunoSEQ multiplex PCR, while the TCRdb copy is restricted to in-frame clones and leaves out a portion. The data hold under 200,000 clones, with around 85% observed a single time. The sample consisted of peripheral blood. These receptors were collected from a woman older than 75 with acute or convalescent COVID-19.

This rearrangement joins TRBV5-1 to TRBJ1-1; D possibly corresponds to TRBD1 (5 bases). Between the trimmed V and J ends, which lost 7 bases and 3 bases, there was a span of 19 bases. There are 15 residues in the CDR3. Germline values: CDR1 SGHRS, CDR2 YFSETQ. The CDR3, as DNA: TGCGCCAGCTCAAGCAGGGTTATCTTGGACACTGAAGCTTTCTTT. Its translation: CASSSRVILDTEAFF.

The CDR3 DNA is TGTGCCAGCTCACCGGTAGCGGGGGGTGAGACCCAGTACTTC. It codes for CASSPVAGGETQYF. The gene calls are TRBV18 and TRBJ2-5; 10 positions match TRBD2. Germline CDR1 is KGHSH and CDR2 is LQKENI. The length of the CDR3 is 14 residues. V trimming: 3 bases; J trimming: 5 bases; junction bases outside the gene matches: 3.

This chain joins TRBV2 and TRBJ2-3; D possibly corresponds to TRBD2 (6 bases). Germline CDR1 is SNHLY and CDR2 is FYNNEI. The CDR3 contains 14 residues. V was clipped by 8 bases and J by 2 bases, with 14 bases between them. The CDR3 is CASHAGLSTDTQYF. The DNA for the CDR3 is TGTGCCAGCCACGCGGGACTTTCCACAGATACGCAGTATTTT.

The CDR3 region has the DNA TGTGCCAGCAGCTTAAATCTCGTAGGAAACACCATATATTTT. Translating it yields CASSLNLVGNTIYF. The V call is TRBV7-2, the J call TRBJ1-3; D uncertain. V lost 2 bases and J lost 4, with 9 bases in between. The CDR3 is 14 residues long. In germline, CDR1 is SGHTA, CDR2 FQGNSA.

This clone was seen a handful of times. The genes are TRBV5-6 and TRBJ1-5, with D unresolved. The CDR3 covers 14 residues. V was trimmed by 3 bases and J by 3 bases, leaving 10 bases between them. The germline gives CDR1 SGHDT, CDR2 YYEEEE. CDR3 protein: CASSSGMSNQPQHF. The CDR3 DNA is TGTGCCAGCAGCTCCGGGATGTCCAATCAGCCCCAGCATTTT.

CDR3 DNA sequence: TGTGCCAGCAGTGGTTTGGGGACTAGCGGGGGCCCTAGCACAGATACGCAGTATTTT. Its translation: CASSGLGTSGGPSTDTQYF. The rearrangement uses TRBV7-9 and TRBJ2-3, with 14 bases fitting TRBD2. Germline V gene data show CDR1 as SEHNR and CDR2 as FQNEAQ (reference sequence). This CDR3 is 19 amino acids long. The trim removed 6 bases at V and 0 bases at J, leaving 11 bases unmatched.

V usage is TRBV6-5 and J usage is TRBJ2-2; 7 bases are a match to TRBD1. Germline V lookup: CDR1 MNHEY, CDR2 SVGAGI. V dropped 8 bases and J dropped 0; count of bases not matched to a gene: 6. CDR3 length equals 15 residues. CDR3 loop: CASGVDRANTGELFF. The CDR3 coding sequence is TGTGCCAGCGGCGTCGACAGGGCGAACACCGGGGAGCTGTTTTTT.

The chain joins TRBV7-7 to TRBJ1-5; weak D call: TRBD1 (5 bases). The CDR3 sequence is 13 residues long. CDR1 is SSHAT, CDR2 FNYEAQ, per germline (reference sequence). V dropped 5 bases and J dropped 4 bases, with 9 bases sitting between them. DNA of the CDR3: TGTGCCAGCAGCGCGGGGGGAAATCAGCCCCAGCATTTT. Its protein is CASSAGGNQPQHF.

The V gene is TRBV6-5, the J gene TRBJ1-6, with 7 bases fitting TRBD1. Germline CDR1 and CDR2: MNHEY and SVGAGI. CDR3 length: 16 residues. J was trimmed by 10 bases and V by 2 bases; bases with no gene match: 11. CDR3 in amino acids: CASSYHVGQSVSPLHF. As DNA, the CDR3 is TGTGCCAGCAGTTACCATGTGGGACAGTCAGTATCACCCCTCCACTTT.

In this sample, this clone turned up a few times. The chain recombines TRBV6-2 or TRBV6-3 with TRBJ1-3, with no clear D. The V gene's germline CDR1 is MNHEY and CDR2 SVGEGT. This CDR3 contains 16 residues. V lost 2 bases and J 2 bases, leaving 13 bases between the germline ends. The CDR3 spells CASSYRSSEAGNTIYF. CDR3 DNA: TGTGCCAGCAGTTACAGGTCCTCAGAGGCTGGAAACACCATATATTTT.

This clone was counted a single time. The chain recombines TRBV27 with TRBJ1-1, with D unclear. V gave up 4 bases and J gave up 1 base, with 7 bases separating them. Per germline, CDR1 MNHEY and CDR2 SMNVEV (reference sequence). CDR3 size: 13 residues. The CDR3 nucleotides read TGTGCCAGCAGTTCTACGAGGAACACTGAAGCTTTCTTT. Encoded protein: CASSSTRNTEAFF.

This chain links TRBV19 with TRBJ1-1; the D gene is possibly TRBD1 (6 bases). The CDR3 consists of 14 residues. Trimming took 3 bases from V and 2 from J, leaving 10 bases between them. CDR1 and CDR2 from the germline V gene are LNHDA and SQIVND (reference sequence). The CDR3 spells CASSIRTVNTEAFF. The CDR3 nucleotides are TGTGCCAGTAGTATTAGGACAGTCAACACTGAAGCTTTCTTT.

V gene TRBV18 combines with J gene TRBJ2-7, with 9 bases matching TRBD1. Per the germline V gene, CDR1 is KGHSH and CDR2 is LQKENI. The CDR3 totals 15 residues. The J segment lost 2 bases and the V segment lost 0 bases, leaving 2 bases of the junction unmatched. CDR3 sequence: CASSPPGQGPYEQYF. For the CDR3, the DNA is TGTGCCAGCTCACCACCGGGACAGGGACCCTACGAGCAGTACTTC.

V and J are TRBV5-4 and TRBJ2-5; no clear D. Germline loops: CDR1 SGHNT, CDR2 YYREEE (reference sequence). This CDR3 has 13 residues. V lost 0 bases and J lost 3, with 6 bases in between. This chain's CDR3 is CASSLEREETQYF. CDR3 DNA: TGTGCCAGCAGCTTGGAGAGAGAAGAGACCCAGTACTTC.

The V and J genes are TRBV4-1 and TRBJ2-7, with 7 bases that match TRBD1. Unmatched junction bases numbered 9, after V lost 3 bases and J lost 4 bases. The germline CDR1 and CDR2 sequences are MGHRA and YSYEKL. CDR3 length equals 15 residues. This CDR3 reads CASSQPGHRGYEQYF. The CDR3 DNA follows: TGCGCCAGCAGCCAGCCGGGTCACAGGGGATACGAGCAGTACTTC.

The genes are TRBV7-9 and TRBJ2-7, with TRBD1 matching 11 bases. V was pared by 5 bases and J by 8 bases, with 11 bases of the junction left unmatched. Per the germline V gene, CDR1 is SEHNR and CDR2 is FQNEAQ (reference sequence). The CDR3 has 15 amino acids. In DNA, the CDR3 is TGTGCCAGCAGCCCAGGGACAGGGGGTTCGATAAAGCAGTACTTC. Translating it yields CASSPGTGGSIKQYF.

The chain carries TRBV14 and TRBJ1-2, with D possibly matching TRBD1 (6 bases). V lost 4 bases and J lost 1, with 10 bases in between. The CDR3 loop spans 14 amino acids. Germline CDR1 reads SGHDN; CDR2 reads FVKESK. CDR3 residues: CASSRTAVNYGYTF. CDR3 bases: TGTGCCAGCAGCCGGACAGCCGTTAACTATGGCTACACCTTC. The variable domain in full, with the rest retrieved from reference TRBV14 and TRBJ1-2, is EAGVTQFPSHSVIEKGQTVTLRCDPISGHDNLYWYRRVMGKEIKFLLHFVKESKQDESGMPNNRFLAERTGGTYSTLKVQPAELEDSGVYFCASSRTAVNYGYTFGSGTRLTVV.

This chain links TRBV10-3 with TRBJ1-1, with a tentative D call TRBD1 (6 bases). The V end lost 6 bases, the J end lost 4 bases, and 18 bases lay between the germline ends. Looked up from germline, CDR1 is ENHRY and CDR2 is SYGVKD. The CDR3 length is 15 residues. CDR3 amino acids: CAISPLQGVVTEAFF. CDR3 DNA sequence: TGTGCCATCAGCCCCCTACAGGGAGTAGTCACTGAAGCTTTCTTT.

This rearrangement joins TRBV7-2 to TRBJ2-7; TRBD2 aligns across 9 bases. CDR3 length equals 16 residues. Germline lookup yields CDR1 SGHTA and CDR2 FQGNSA. J gave up 2 bases and V 3 bases, and 8 bases lay outside the gene matches. The CDR3 sequence is CASSLYSGGSTYEQYF. CDR3 in DNA: TGTGCCAGCAGCTTGTATAGCGGGGGCTCCACCTACGAGCAGTACTTC.

CDR3: CASSPRRRGYTF. The CDR3 nucleotides read TGTGCCAGCAGCCCCCGACGGCGGGGCTACACCTTC. The V and J genes are TRBV5-6 and TRBJ1-2; D uncertain. CDR3 length: 12 residues. Germline V gene lookup returns CDR1 SGHDT and CDR2 YYEEEE. The germline V and J ends were trimmed by 4 bases and 8 bases, with 12 bases remaining between them.

In nucleotides, the CDR3 is TGTGCCAGCAGCTCTGGCGGGGTGTCCCATTCACCCCTCCACTTT. This gives the protein CASSSGGVSHSPLHF. The chain is built from TRBV7-9 and TRBJ1-6; D gene unclear. This CDR3 is built from 15 residues. Trimming shortened V by 4 bases and J by 8 bases, and 15 bases separated the two germline ends. Germline-derived CDR1 and CDR2 are SEHNR and FQNEAQ (reference sequence).